What follows is one T cell receptor beta chain and its context. Its antigen is unidentified. These data originate in a study of T cell responses to AZD1222 COVID-19 vaccine. TCRdb keeps only in-frame clones here, not all; method: immunoSEQ multiplex PCR. The top ten hold 5% of the sample, which has approximately 110,000 clones, roughly 82% seen once. The CDR3 runs 18 residues. With 3 bases removed from V and 0 bases from J, the gap between germline ends came to 18 bases. CDR1 is LNHNV and CDR2 is YYDKDF in the germline V gene (reference sequence). Study-wide results and limits: The study identified only five to seven AZD1222 recipients as seropositive at baseline. A mostly white British donor set with more females was recruited, and clonal diversity was possibly underestimated. Epitopes outside B.1.351 and B.1.1.7 mutated regions reportedly drew nearly half of spike TCRs. Spike regions recognized by vaccine-associated CD4 TCRs spanned the protein, led by 160-218 and 743-854.

The chain carries TRBV15 and TRBJ1-3; D might be TRBD1 (6 bases). The source of this sequence is an adult in good health. Specimen: peripheral blood, collected on day 0 of AZD1222 vaccination. This chain's CDR3 is CATSRITFGTRSGNTIYF. The DNA for the CDR3 is TGTGCCACCAGCAGGATTACTTTCGGGACACGCTCTGGAAACACCATATATTTT.